This T cell receptor beta chain emerged from a study of shared clonotypes between healthy human individuals. With respect to this clone: The antigen remains unidentified.

This CDR3 has 15 amino acids. Trimming removed 0 bases at V and 4 bases at J, with 11 bases between. Germline loops: CDR1 SGHAT, CDR2 FQNNGV. Running of the assay took place at deep level. TCRdb's copy holds only in-frame clones and misses some; the assay was immunoSEQ multiplex PCR. This repertoire shows a few million clones, around nine tenths found once; its top ten account for over 0.12%. The investigators split CD4+ cells into a CD45RA+ naive subset and a CD45RA-negative memory subset. Findings and limits, study-wide: It was the non-shared clonotypes that had lower generation probabilities than clonotypes shared by all four donors. Represented diversity, genetic and exposure-history alike, was limited by few donors.

This TCR came from a man younger than 30 in good health. This rearrangement joins TRBV11-2 to TRBJ2-3, with D perhaps matching TRBD1 (5 bases). Input material: naive CD4+ T cells sorted from blood. Subset here: CD45RA+ positively selected. The CDR3 sequence: CASSLDRVGADTQYF. CDR3 nucleotide sequence: TGTGCCAGCAGCTTAGACAGGGTTGGGGCAGATACGCAGTATTTT.